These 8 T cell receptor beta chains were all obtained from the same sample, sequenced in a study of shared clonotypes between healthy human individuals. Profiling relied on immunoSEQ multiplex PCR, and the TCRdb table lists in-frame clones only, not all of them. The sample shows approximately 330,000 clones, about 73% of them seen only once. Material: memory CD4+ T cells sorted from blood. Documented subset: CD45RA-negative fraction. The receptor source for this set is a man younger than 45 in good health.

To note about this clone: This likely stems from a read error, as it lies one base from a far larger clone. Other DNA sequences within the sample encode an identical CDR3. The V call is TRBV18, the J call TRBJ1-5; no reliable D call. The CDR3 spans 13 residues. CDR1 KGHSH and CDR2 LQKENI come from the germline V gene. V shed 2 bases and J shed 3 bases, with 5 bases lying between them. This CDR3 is CASSPGDNQPQHF. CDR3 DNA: TGTGCCAGCTCACCAGGGGACAATCAGCCCCAGCATTTT.

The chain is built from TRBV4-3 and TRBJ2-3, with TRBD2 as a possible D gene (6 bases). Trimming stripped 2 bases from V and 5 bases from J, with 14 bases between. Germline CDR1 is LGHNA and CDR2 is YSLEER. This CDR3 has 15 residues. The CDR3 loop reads CASSQLEGRGDTQYF. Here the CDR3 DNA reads TGCGCCAGCAGCCAACTGGAGGGTCGGGGAGATACGCAGTATTTT.

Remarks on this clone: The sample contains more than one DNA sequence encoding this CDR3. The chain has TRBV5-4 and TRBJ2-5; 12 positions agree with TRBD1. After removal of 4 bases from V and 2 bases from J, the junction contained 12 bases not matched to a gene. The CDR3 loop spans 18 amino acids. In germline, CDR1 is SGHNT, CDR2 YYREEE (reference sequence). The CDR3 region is CASSPPPGTGGTQETQYF. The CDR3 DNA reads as TGTGCCAGCAGCCCTCCCCCCGGGACAGGGGGCACTCAAGAGACCCAGTACTTC.

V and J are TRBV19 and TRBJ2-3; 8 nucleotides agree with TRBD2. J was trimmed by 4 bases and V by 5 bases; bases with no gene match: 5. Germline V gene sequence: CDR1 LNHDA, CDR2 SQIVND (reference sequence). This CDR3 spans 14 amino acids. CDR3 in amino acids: CASSHGTRPDTQYF. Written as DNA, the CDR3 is TGTGCCAGTAGTCACGGGACTAGGCCAGATACGCAGTATTTT.

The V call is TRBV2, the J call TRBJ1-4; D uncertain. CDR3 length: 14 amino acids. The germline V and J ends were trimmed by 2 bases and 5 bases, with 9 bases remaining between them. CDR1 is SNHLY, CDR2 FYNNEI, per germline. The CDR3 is CASSEMYPNEKLFF. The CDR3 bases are TGTGCCAGCAGTGAAATGTACCCAAATGAAAAACTGTTTTTT.

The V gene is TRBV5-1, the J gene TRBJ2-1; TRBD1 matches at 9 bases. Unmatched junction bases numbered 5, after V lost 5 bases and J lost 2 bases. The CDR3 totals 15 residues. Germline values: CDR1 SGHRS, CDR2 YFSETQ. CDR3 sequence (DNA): TGCGCCAGCAGTTCACAGGGGGCGCCCTACAATGAGCAGTTCTTC. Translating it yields CASSSQGAPYNEQFF.

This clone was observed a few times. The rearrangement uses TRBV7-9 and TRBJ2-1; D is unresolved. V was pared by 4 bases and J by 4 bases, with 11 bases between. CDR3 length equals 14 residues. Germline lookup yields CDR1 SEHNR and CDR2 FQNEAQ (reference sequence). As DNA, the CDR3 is TGTGCCAGCAGCTACTGGGCCAAATACAATGAGCAGTTCTTC. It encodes CASSYWAKYNEQFF. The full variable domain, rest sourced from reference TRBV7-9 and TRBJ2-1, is DTGVSQNPRHKITKRGQNVTFRCDPISEHNRLYWYRQTLGQGPEFLTYFQNEAQLEKSRLLSDRFSAERPKGSFSTLEIQRTEQGDSAMYLCASSYWAKYNEQFFGPGTRLTVL.

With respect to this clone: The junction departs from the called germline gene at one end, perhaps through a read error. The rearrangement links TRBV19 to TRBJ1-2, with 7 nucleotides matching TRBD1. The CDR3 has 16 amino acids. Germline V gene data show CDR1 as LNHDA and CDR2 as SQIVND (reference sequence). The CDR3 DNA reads TGTGCCAGTAGTATTCTTCTGGGACAGCGACCCCAGTCGACTAGCTTC. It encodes CASSILLGQRPQSTSF.